The clone carrying this T cell receptor (beta chain) appeared a few times. Its antigen is not known. These data come from a study of T cell responses to AZD1222 COVID-19 vaccine. Study-wide results and limits: Close to half of spike-specific TCRs reportedly recognize unmutated variant regions. Regions 160-218 and 743-854 held dominance among vaccine-associated CD4 TCRs, which spanned spike.

Unmatched junction bases numbered 9, after V lost 0 bases and J lost 8 bases. The CDR3 consists of 15 residues. The germline gives CDR1 SGHNT, CDR2 YYREEE (reference sequence). Profiling relied on immunoSEQ multiplex PCR, and the TCRdb table lists in-frame clones only, not all of them. Here the sample spans fewer than 120,000 clones, roughly 92% being singletons. Second-dose timings of about 4 or about 12 weeks were pooled. The sequence was collected from an adult who received the AZD1222 COVID-19 vaccine. The sequences come from peripheral blood, collected 28 days after the second AZD1222 dose. The rearrangement joins TRBV5-4 to TRBJ1-2; 8 positions agree with TRBD1. DNA for the CDR3: TGTGCCAGCAGCTTGGCGGACAGGGTTCGTCGCGGCTACACCTTC. It is translated as CASSLADRVRRGYTF.